One and the same sample provided the 28 T cell receptor beta chains below, sequenced in a study of blood T cell repertoires in COVID-19 (dated by TCRdb to 2018 to 2021). The library came from the immunoSEQ multiplex PCR assay. Not all clones reach the TCRdb copy of this immuneACCESS table, which keeps in-frame sequences only. Checked studies attribute under half of the gap to unresolved V genes and leave the rest unexplained. The table for this sample lists about 310,000 clones; roughly 89% of them were counted only once. The ten largest clones represent around 0.98% of the sample. The sample comprised peripheral blood. The receptors stem from a woman between 35 and 50 years old with COVID-19, enrolled during active disease.

J is TRBJ2-7 and V is TRBV7-9, with D possibly TRBD1 on 5 matching bases. Trimming left V 5 bases short and J 7 bases short, with 9 bases between. CDR1 is SEHNR, CDR2 FQNEAQ, per germline (reference sequence). CDR3 size: 11 residues. CDR3 in amino acids: CASSESGEQYF. The CDR3 DNA is TGTGCCAGCAGCGAATCAGGGGAGCAGTACTTC.

V usage is TRBV19 and J usage is TRBJ1-5; D is perhaps TRBD1 (6 bases). This CDR3 is built from 15 residues. V was clipped by 9 bases and J by 0 bases, with 15 bases between them. Germline lookup yields CDR1 LNHDA and CDR2 SQIVND (reference sequence). The DNA for the CDR3 is TGTGCCAGCGCTACCCAGGGGAGTAGCAATCAGCCCCAGCATTTT. Translated: CASATQGSSNQPQHF.

V usage is TRBV7-8 and J usage is TRBJ2-1; 9 nucleotides match TRBD2. Germline V gene sequence: CDR1 SGHVS, CDR2 FQNEAQ. This CDR3 comprises 16 residues. With V trimmed by 6 bases and J by 3 bases, 9 bases remained unmatched. CDR3 amino acids: CASRTSGTSFYNEQFF. The DNA of the CDR3 is TGTGCCAGCAGGACCTCCGGGACTAGCTTCTACAATGAGCAGTTCTTC.

This rearrangement joins TRBV4-3 to TRBJ1-2; 11 bases are shared with TRBD1. The CDR3 has 15 residues. V shed 4 bases, J shed 2 bases, and the junction held 3 bases outside the gene matches. Germline V gene sequence: CDR1 LGHNA, CDR2 YSLEER. Here the CDR3 reads CASSPGTGGNYGYTF. CDR3 sequence (DNA): TGCGCCAGCAGCCCGGGGACAGGGGGAAACTATGGCTACACCTTC.

This clone is a singleton in its sample. The genes are TRBV4-3 and TRBJ2-1, with 8 positions matching TRBD2. V trimming: 2 bases; J trimming: 10 bases; junction bases outside the gene matches: 10. Looked up from germline, CDR1 is LGHNA and CDR2 is YSLEER. This CDR3 spans 15 amino acids. CDR3 coding DNA: TGCGCCAGCAGCCAATCGTCGGGGGGGGCGGTGGAGCAGTTCTTC. It encodes CASSQSSGGAVEQFF.

The chain joins TRBV7-2 to TRBJ2-3; 9 nucleotides line up with TRBD2. V was clipped by 1 base and J by 4 bases; unmatched bases: 6. CDR1 SGHTA and CDR2 FQGNSA come from the germline V gene. The CDR3 runs to 16 residues. As DNA, the CDR3 is TGTGCCAGCAGCTTAGGAATAGCGGGAGTAGCAGATACGCAGTATTTT. It yields the protein CASSLGIAGVADTQYF.

This clone was recorded once. The V gene is TRBV6-6, the J gene TRBJ1-2, with TRBD1 matching 8 bases. Trimming cost V 6 bases and J 1 base; bases outside gene matches: 4. This CDR3 has 14 amino acids. The germline V gene encodes CDR1 MNHNY and CDR2 SVGAGI (reference sequence). The CDR3 reads CASRFRGLNYGYTF. CDR3 bases: TGTGCCAGCAGGTTCAGGGGGCTTAACTATGGCTACACCTTC.

The chain uses TRBV30 and TRBJ1-4; 7 positions agree with TRBD1. Germline CDR1 is GTSNPN and CDR2 is SVGIG (reference sequence). J lost 12 bases, V lost 0 bases, and 1 base had no gene match. The CDR3 length is 11 residues. The CDR3 spells CAWSVDRELFF. The CDR3 DNA follows: TGTGCCTGGAGTGTAGACAGGGAACTGTTTTTT.

This rearrangement joins TRBV28 to TRBJ1-5, with TRBD1 matching over 7 bases. The CDR3 is 19 residues long. V dropped 5 bases and J dropped 6; count of bases not matched to a gene: 22. CDR1 is MDHEN and CDR2 is SYDVKM in the germline V gene. Here the CDR3 DNA reads TGTGCCAGCAGTGACAGGGACATCGGAAGGGTCGGGTACAGTCAGCCCCAGCATTTT. Protein product: CASSDRDIGRVGYSQPQHF.

The chain combines TRBV6-2 or TRBV6-3 with TRBJ1-2, with TRBD1 as a possible D gene (6 bases). The V end was cut by 2 bases, the J end by 4 bases, with 8 bases between. CDR3 size: 13 residues. CDR1 is MNHEY, CDR2 SVGEGT, per germline. Here the CDR3 DNA reads TGTGCCAGCAGTTACGGACAGCCCTATGGCTACACCTTC. It codes for CASSYGQPYGYTF.

V usage is TRBV6-5 and J usage is TRBJ2-5; D is perhaps TRBD1 (6 bases). The CDR3 contains 16 residues. Trimming left V 2 bases short and J 2 bases short, with 15 bases between. Germline loops: CDR1 MNHEY, CDR2 SVGAGI. CDR3 in amino acids: CASSYGATGLQETQYF. CDR3 in DNA: TGTGCCAGCAGTTACGGGGCGACAGGTCTTCAAGAGACCCAGTACTTC.

The table lists this clone with a count of one. The chain carries TRBV28 and TRBJ2-3; possibly TRBD2 for D (5 bases). This CDR3 comprises 14 residues. CDR1 MDHEN and CDR2 SYDVKM come from the germline V gene. V was pared by 6 bases and J by 5 bases, with 15 bases between. The CDR3 region has the DNA TGTGCCAGCAGCTCCTCGGGGTGGGGAGATACGCAGTATTTT. Its protein product is CASSSSGWGDTQYF. Together with reference TRBV28 and TRBJ2-3, the CDR3 gives the full variable domain: DVKVTQSSRYLVKRTGEKVFLECVQDMDHENMFWYRQDPGLGLRLIYFSYDVKMKEKGDIPEGYSVSREKKERFSLILESASTNQTSMYLCASSSSGWGDTQYFGPGTRLTVL.

This clone was seen once. The chain is built from TRBV3-1 (or the pseudogene TRBV3-2) and TRBJ2-6; D gene uncertain. The CDR3 sequence is 13 residues long. Germline V gene sequence: CDR1 LGHDT, CDR2 YNNKEL (reference sequence). Trimming removed 7 bases from V and 0 bases from J, with 4 bases in between. The CDR3 coding sequence is TGTGCCAGCACCAGCTCTGGGGCCAACGTCCTGACTTTC. Protein product: CASTSSGANVLTF.

The chain couples TRBV30 to TRBJ2-3, with 14 nucleotides matching TRBD2. The CDR3 covers 15 residues. The junction had 7 bases not matched to a gene; V was cut back by 3 bases and J by 8 bases. Germline assignment: CDR1 GTSNPN and CDR2 SVGIG (reference sequence). CDR3 nucleotides: TGTGCCTGGAGGAGACTAGCGGGAGGGGCTGGTACGCAGTATTTT. Translating it yields CAWRRLAGGAGTQYF.

The chain couples TRBV7-8 to TRBJ2-3; D call uncertain. The CDR3 is 12 amino acids. V was shortened by 4 bases and J by 8 bases, with 10 bases between the two germline ends. Germline lookup yields CDR1 SGHVS and CDR2 FQNEAQ. The CDR3 coding sequence is TGTGCCAGCAGCTCTAGTAGCCTTACGCAGTATTTT. This sequence encodes CASSSSSLTQYF.

This clone has a handful of counts. The CDR3 protein is CASSGGRPETEAFF. The CDR3 nucleotides are TGTGCCAGCAGTGGAGGGCGCCCGGAGACTGAAGCTTTCTTT. The chain couples TRBV2 to TRBJ1-1, with D hard to call. V lost 4 bases and J 5 bases, leaving 14 bases between the germline ends. The CDR3 loop spans 14 amino acids. The germline V gene has CDR1 SNHLY and CDR2 FYNNEI.

V gene TRBV6-6 combines with J gene TRBJ1-5; D unresolved. The V and J ends lost 0 bases and 10 bases respectively, with 16 bases between them. The germline CDR1 and CDR2 sequences are MNHNY and SVGAGI (reference sequence). This CDR3 spans 15 amino acids. The CDR3 DNA follows: TGTGCCAGCAGTTACTCGAATACGGTAGCGAGCCCCCAGCATTTT. It yields the protein CASSYSNTVASPQHF.

The rearrangement uses TRBV19 and TRBJ1-2; 9 bases are shared with TRBD1. The CDR3 runs to 14 residues. Losses at the gene ends were 7 bases for V and 5 bases for J; bases not matched to a gene: 8. Germline CDR1 is LNHDA and CDR2 is SQIVND (reference sequence). Written as DNA, the CDR3 is TGTGCCAGTATCCGGGGGGACAGGGATTATGGCTACACCTTC. This sequence encodes CASIRGDRDYGYTF.

The chain links TRBV4-3 to TRBJ1-6, with TRBD1 as a possible D gene (6 bases). Germline lookup yields CDR1 LGHNA and CDR2 YSLEER. There are 13 residues in the CDR3. With 3 bases removed from V and 7 bases from J, the gap between germline ends came to 7 bases. CDR3 sequence: CASSQTGNSPLHF. The CDR3, as DNA: TGCGCCAGCAGCCAGACAGGCAATTCACCCCTCCACTTT.

The genes are TRBV28 and TRBJ1-2; 9 positions match TRBD1. The CDR3 sequence is 15 residues long. Germline V gene sequence: CDR1 MDHEN, CDR2 SYDVKM. V lost 8 bases, J lost 7 bases, and 14 bases stayed unmatched. The CDR3 nucleotides are TGTGCCAGCTGGGGGGGCGGGACAGGGCTAGGTGGCTACACCTTC. It is translated as CASWGGGTGLGGYTF.

The chain employs TRBV19 and TRBJ2-2; no clear D gene. Trimming removed 4 bases from V and 0 bases from J, with 6 bases in between. The CDR3 spans 14 residues. The V gene's germline CDR1 is LNHDA and CDR2 SQIVND (reference sequence). The CDR3 reads CASSKAANTGELFF. CDR3 nucleotide sequence: TGTGCCAGTAGTAAGGCGGCGAACACCGGGGAGCTGTTTTTT.

The rearrangement joins TRBV6-6 to TRBJ2-7, with TRBD1 matching 7 bases. CDR1 and CDR2 (germline): MNHNY, SVGAGI (reference sequence). Germline trimming cut 5 bases from V and 4 bases from J; bases unmatched to any gene: 8. The CDR3 consists of 14 residues. The DNA for the CDR3 is TGTGCCAGCAGTACCCAAACACAGGGGTACGAGCAGTACTTC. The encoded protein is CASSTQTQGYEQYF.

The chain combines TRBV4-3 with TRBJ1-1, with D tentatively TRBD1 (6 bases). V was pared by 0 bases and J by 3 bases, with 11 bases between. Germline CDR1 is LGHNA and CDR2 is YSLEER. The CDR3 totals 15 residues. CDR3 residues: CASSQELNRDTEAFF. Here the CDR3 DNA reads TGCGCCAGCAGCCAAGAACTCAACAGGGACACTGAAGCTTTCTTT.

This clone counts as medium-sized. The rearrangement joins TRBV6-2 or TRBV6-3 to TRBJ1-1, with D perhaps matching TRBD1 (5 bases). V was trimmed by 5 bases and J by 5 bases, leaving 12 bases between them. The CDR3 spans 13 residues. Germline loops: CDR1 MNHEY, CDR2 SVGEGT. The CDR3 region is CASSLREATEAFF. The CDR3 DNA is TGTGCCAGCAGTCTCAGGGAGGCAACTGAAGCTTTCTTT.

V gene TRBV6-5 combines with J gene TRBJ2-2, with D perhaps TRBD1 (5 bases). V lost 8 bases and J 4 bases, leaving 8 bases between the germline ends. This CDR3 is built from 12 residues. Germline CDR1 MNHEY, CDR2 SVGAGI. CDR3 residues: CASGRVTGELFF. CDR3 nucleotides: TGTGCCAGCGGCAGGGTCACCGGGGAGCTGTTTTTT.

This chain joins TRBV27 and TRBJ2-1; 9 bases line up with TRBD1. The trim removed 4 bases at V and 8 bases at J, leaving 9 bases unmatched. The germline CDR1 and CDR2 sequences are MNHEY and SMNVEV (reference sequence). The CDR3 is made up of 15 amino acids. CDR3 coding DNA: TGTGCCAGCAGTTCACTGGGACAGGGATCCCATGAGCAGTTCTTC. This translates into CASSSLGQGSHEQFF.

The chain uses TRBV10-3 and TRBJ2-4; no definite D call. The length of the CDR3 is 17 residues. Germline CDR1 ENHRY, CDR2 SYGVKD. V dropped 2 bases and J dropped 0 bases, with 14 bases sitting between them. Written as DNA, the CDR3 is TGTGCCATCAGTGAGGTTCGAGCGAGGATAGCCAAAAACATTCAGTACTTC. Translation: CAISEVRARIAKNIQYF.

The J gene is TRBJ1-5, the V gene TRBV10-3, with 8 nucleotides matching TRBD1. V lost 6 bases to trimming and J lost 3 bases; unmatched junction nucleotides: 7. There are 15 residues in the CDR3. Germline V gene lookup returns CDR1 ENHRY and CDR2 SYGVKD. The CDR3 spells CAISGGQGYNQPQHF. Written as DNA, the CDR3 is TGTGCCATCAGCGGTGGACAGGGATACAATCAGCCCCAGCATTTT.